A selection of T cell receptor beta chains follows, all from one sample in a study of blood T cell repertoires in COVID-19. The method was immunoSEQ multiplex PCR; TCRdb's version includes in-frame clones alone and lacks a portion of them. Altogether roughly 66,000 clones are present, about 80% being singletons, with the ten largest covering under 7%. The specimen sequenced was peripheral blood. All receptors come from a man aged 55 to 70 with acute or convalescent COVID-19. The conserved cysteine and the conserved F or W are not part of the CDR3 here. The D gene is left open where the match is weak. The listing skips clone size in some rows; elsewhere it reads once, few, many or a size class.

D: TRBD1; J: TRBJ2-7; size: NA; V: TRBV9; CDR3: ASSVKAGGVEQY
D: TRBD1; J: TRBJ2-3; size: NA; V: TRBV29-1; CDR3: SVSRTGSDTQY
D: NA; J: TRBJ1-6; size: NA; V: TRBV30; CDR3: AWKNPDRDNSPLH
D: NA; J: TRBJ2-1; size: few; V: TRBV20-1; CDR3: SASRVGGDVGEQF
D: NA; J: TRBJ1-4; size: few; V: TRBV5-6; CDR3: ASSFRGIGADKLF
D: TRBD2; J: TRBJ2-3; size: NA; V: TRBV7-2; CDR3: ASSSTSGGLTDTQY
D: NA; J: TRBJ2-2; size: NA; V: TRBV4-1; CDR3: ASSQVANTGELF
D: NA; J: TRBJ1-4; size: few; V: TRBV1; CDR3: TSSQDLGDGGAREATNEKLF
D: NA; J: TRBJ2-1; size: few; V: TRBV12-5; CDR3: ASGFDHRDEQF
D: NA; J: TRBJ1-3; size: NA; V: TRBV7-9; CDR3: ASSLQGYSGNTIY
D: NA; J: TRBJ2-2; size: few; V: TRBV7-2; CDR3: ASSARGGGTGELF
D: NA; J: TRBJ1-1; size: NA; V: TRBV5-4; CDR3: ASSSVGDSSEAF
D: NA; J: TRBJ1-1; size: few; V: TRBV6-2/TRBV6-3; CDR3: ASSYPFMDTRSEAF
D: TRBD2; J: TRBJ2-7; size: once; V: TRBV5-5; CDR3: ASSLFASGGAGNEQY
D: NA; J: TRBJ1-5; size: few; V: TRBV24-1; CDR3: ATSDSPGRDQPQH
D: TRBD2; J: TRBJ2-7; size: NA; V: TRBV27; CDR3: ASSFSTSTSSYEQY
D: TRBD1; J: TRBJ1-1; size: few; V: TRBV5-1; CDR3: ASSFDRGGTEAF
D: NA; J: TRBJ1-4; size: NA; V: TRBV7-8; CDR3: ASSFRALGNEKLF
D: TRBD2; J: TRBJ2-1; size: NA; V: TRBV14; CDR3: ASSRMGGAYNEQF
D: TRBD2; J: TRBJ2-5; size: NA; V: TRBV7-6; CDR3: ASSLVPAAGGETQY
D: NA; J: TRBJ2-1; size: NA; V: TRBV2; CDR3: ASSPLRSEQF
D: TRBD1; J: TRBJ1-2; size: NA; V: TRBV30; CDR3: AWSENRGDGYT
D: NA; J: TRBJ1-1; size: NA; V: TRBV5-4; CDR3: ASSLSWEVTEAF
D: NA; J: TRBJ1-1; size: once; V: TRBV5-4; CDR3: ASSFLTGMNTEAF
D: NA; J: TRBJ1-5; size: few; V: TRBV4-3; CDR3: ASSQYRERNQPQH
D: TRBD1; J: TRBJ1-1; size: NA; V: TRBV5-6; CDR3: ASSLTGTGSVEAF
D: TRBD1; J: TRBJ1-5; size: NA; V: TRBV6-1; CDR3: ASSDTGGSPNQPQH
D: NA; J: TRBJ1-6; size: NA; V: TRBV5-6; CDR3: ASSLAGIPMLH
D: TRBD2; J: TRBJ2-3; size: few; V: TRBV6-1; CDR3: ASSELAGDGGDTQY
D: TRBD2; J: TRBJ2-1; size: NA; V: TRBV5-5; CDR3: ASSEGLAGPEQF
D: NA; J: TRBJ1-1; size: NA; V: TRBV2; CDR3: ASSVSGYTEAF
D: TRBD1; J: TRBJ1-2; size: NA; V: TRBV5-1; CDR3: ASSLTGQGWNGYT
D: TRBD1; J: TRBJ2-7; size: NA; V: TRBV5-5; CDR3: ASSLENRGPQY
D: TRBD1; J: TRBJ1-1; size: NA; V: TRBV6-5; CDR3: ASSYGTGRAF
D: NA; J: TRBJ2-5; size: NA; V: TRBV5-8; CDR3: ASSLEVQGGETQY
D: TRBD1; J: TRBJ2-1; size: once; V: TRBV7-9; CDR3: ASSRGQGSYNEQF
D: NA; J: TRBJ1-6; size: NA; V: TRBV5-1; CDR3: ASSLVVGDSPLH
D: TRBD2; J: TRBJ2-2; size: NA; V: TRBV12-5; CDR3: ASGLSGGATGELF
D: NA; J: TRBJ1-2; size: NA; V: TRBV25-1; CDR3: ASNQQDNYGYT
D: NA; J: TRBJ1-6; size: NA; V: TRBV5-5; CDR3: ASSLYNSPLH
D: NA; J: TRBJ1-3; size: NA; V: TRBV19; CDR3: ASSIREGNTIY
D: NA; J: TRBJ1-2; size: NA; V: TRBV29-1; CDR3: SARSRYGYT
D: TRBD1; J: TRBJ1-3; size: NA; V: TRBV4-2; CDR3: ASSQGTGAGNTIY
D: TRBD1; J: TRBJ2-2; size: NA; V: TRBV19; CDR3: ASNRDRNTGELF
D: TRBD1; J: TRBJ1-2; size: NA; V: TRBV18; CDR3: ASSLTGGVGYT
D: NA; J: TRBJ1-5; size: NA; V: TRBV2; CDR3: ASSVGSQPNQPQH